The rows below give T cell receptor beta chains drawn from one sample of a study of beta chain features in type 1 diabetes. Sequenced by immunoSEQ multiplex PCR; TCRdb stores in-frame clones only, minus some. The sample comprises 150,000 to 200,000 clones, roughly 9% of which are singletons, and roughly 0.7% rests with the top ten. Sequencing was performed on central memory CD4+ T cells from blood. Receptor source: a woman in her 30s with type 1 diabetes. CDR3s include the opening cysteine and the closing phenylalanine or tryptophan. D genes are given only for firm matches. Not every row has a clone size; where given, it reads once, few, many or a size class.

TRBJ2-1,TRBV19,few,TRBD1,CASSSDRGGNNEQFF,TGTGCCAGTAGTTCGGACAGGGGAGGGAACAATGAGCAGTTCTTC
TRBJ2-7,TRBV5-4,few,NA,CASSLDGRGGAYEQYF,TGTGCCAGCAGCTTGGACGGCCGAGGAGGGGCCTACGAGCAGTACTTC
TRBJ1-1,TRBV14,NA,NA,CASTKLVNTEAFF,TGTGCCAGCACCAAACTAGTTAACACTGAAGCTTTCTTT
TRBJ1-5,TRBV30,few,TRBD1,CAWARQGGQPQHF,TGTGCCTGGGCGAGACAGGGTGGACAGCCCCAGCATTTT
TRBJ2-2,TRBV15,few,NA,CATSSGGFNTGELFF,TGTGCCACCAGCAGTGGCGGGTTTAACACCGGGGAGCTGTTTTTT
TRBJ2-3,TRBV30,few,NA,CAWSVDYTDTQYF,TGTGCCTGGAGTGTAGACTACACAGATACGCAGTATTTT
TRBJ1-5,TRBV28,NA,TRBD1,CASTGTVYQPQHF,TGTGCCAGCACCGGGACAGTATATCAGCCCCAGCATTTT
TRBJ2-5,TRBV2,NA,NA,CASNKETQYF,TGTGCCAGCAATAAAGAGACCCAGTACTTC
TRBJ2-7,TRBV19,NA,TRBD1,CASKNTGGGEQYF,TGTGCCAGTAAAAATACAGGGGGAGGAGAGCAGTACTTC
TRBJ2-7,TRBV5-1,few,TRBD2,CASSLDWSGNEQYF,TGCGCCAGCAGCTTGGATTGGAGCGGGAACGAGCAGTACTTC
TRBJ2-1,TRBV6-5,NA,TRBD2,CASTRAGGPEREQFF,TGTGCCAGCACCCGAGCGGGAGGGCCGGAAAGAGAGCAGTTCTTC
TRBJ2-5,TRBV7-3,NA,NA,CASSRAVGETQYF,TGTGCCAGCAGCCGTGCGGTGGGAGAGACCCAGTACTTC
TRBJ2-5,TRBV28,NA,NA,CASQAIQETQYF,TGTGCCTCACAGGCGATCCAAGAGACCCAGTACTTC
TRBJ1-2,TRBV18,few,TRBD1,CAVPGQGNYGYTF,TGTGCCGTTCCGGGACAGGGGAACTATGGCTACACCTTC
TRBJ2-7,TRBV7-9,NA,TRBD2,CASSFGLAGDIYEQYF,TGTGCCAGCAGCTTTGGACTAGCGGGAGACATATACGAGCAGTACTTC
TRBJ2-3,TRBV13,NA,NA,CASSPRHSGTEDTQYF,TGTGCCAGCAGCCCCCGTCATTCCGGGACTGAAGATACGCAGTATTTT
TRBJ1-5,TRBV28,few,NA,CASSGAGVGNQPQHF,TGTGCCAGCAGTGGGGCAGGGGTAGGCAATCAGCCCCAGCATTTT
TRBJ1-2,TRBV30,NA,NA,CAWSGGSYGYTF,TGTGCCTGGAGTGGCGGGAGCTATGGCTACACCTTC
TRBJ2-5,TRBV28,NA,NA,CASNNPKETQYF,TGTGCCAGCAACAACCCAAAAGAGACCCAGTACTTC
TRBJ2-7,TRBV6-6,NA,TRBD1,CASKAGTGGYEQYF,TGTGCCAGCAAAGCCGGGACAGGGGGCTACGAGCAGTACTTC